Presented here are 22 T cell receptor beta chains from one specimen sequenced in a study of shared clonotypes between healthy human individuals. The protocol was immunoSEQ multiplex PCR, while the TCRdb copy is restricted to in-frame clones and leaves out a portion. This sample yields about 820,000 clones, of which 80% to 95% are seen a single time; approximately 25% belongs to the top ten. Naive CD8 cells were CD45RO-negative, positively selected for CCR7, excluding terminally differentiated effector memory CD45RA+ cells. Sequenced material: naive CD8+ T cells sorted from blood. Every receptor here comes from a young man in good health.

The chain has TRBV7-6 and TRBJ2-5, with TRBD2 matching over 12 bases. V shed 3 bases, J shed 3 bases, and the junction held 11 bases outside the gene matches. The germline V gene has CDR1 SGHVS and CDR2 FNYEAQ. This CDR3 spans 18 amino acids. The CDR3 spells CASSFPKGTSGYKETQYF. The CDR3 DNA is TGTGCCAGCAGCTTTCCTAAAGGGACTAGCGGGTACAAAGAGACCCAGTACTTC.

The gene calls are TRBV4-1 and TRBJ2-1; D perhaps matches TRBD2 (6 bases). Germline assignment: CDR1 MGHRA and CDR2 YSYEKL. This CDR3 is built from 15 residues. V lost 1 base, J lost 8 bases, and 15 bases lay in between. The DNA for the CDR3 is TGCGCCAGCAGCCAAGTAGCGGAAGTTCTCTATGAGCAGTTCTTC. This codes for CASSQVAEVLYEQFF.

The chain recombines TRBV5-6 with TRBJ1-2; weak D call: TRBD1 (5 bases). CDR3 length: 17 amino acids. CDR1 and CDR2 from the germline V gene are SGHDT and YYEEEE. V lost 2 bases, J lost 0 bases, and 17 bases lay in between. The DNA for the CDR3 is TGTGCCAGCAGCTTCAGAACCGGGGGACGATCTAACTATGGCTACACCTTC. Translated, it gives CASSFRTGGRSNYGYTF.

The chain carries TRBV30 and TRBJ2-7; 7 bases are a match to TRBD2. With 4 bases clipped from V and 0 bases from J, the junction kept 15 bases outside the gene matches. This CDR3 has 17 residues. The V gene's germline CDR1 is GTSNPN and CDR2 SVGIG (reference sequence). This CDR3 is CAWNVGGPSGYSYEQYF. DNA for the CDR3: TGTGCCTGGAACGTCGGAGGGCCTAGCGGTTACTCCTACGAGCAGTACTTC.

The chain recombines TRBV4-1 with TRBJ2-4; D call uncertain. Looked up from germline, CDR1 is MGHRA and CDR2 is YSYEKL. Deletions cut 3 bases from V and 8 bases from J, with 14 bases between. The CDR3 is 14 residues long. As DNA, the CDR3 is TGCGCCAGCAGCCAGTCCTCAGGAGTTGACATTCAGTACTTC. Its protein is CASSQSSGVDIQYF.

DNA of the CDR3: TGTGCCAGCAGCCAAGAAGTCCTAGCGGGAGGGACCACAGATACGCAGTATTTT. It codes for CASSQEVLAGGTTDTQYF. The chain has TRBV11-2 and TRBJ2-3; 12 nucleotides align to TRBD2. The CDR3 totals 18 residues. With 5 bases clipped from V and 2 bases from J, the junction kept 11 bases outside the gene matches. Looked up from germline, CDR1 is SGHAT and CDR2 is FQNNGV.

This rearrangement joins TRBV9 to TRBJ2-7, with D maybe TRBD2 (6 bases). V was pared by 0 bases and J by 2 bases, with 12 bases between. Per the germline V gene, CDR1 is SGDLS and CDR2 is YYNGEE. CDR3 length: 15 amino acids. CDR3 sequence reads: CASSVAERVPYEQYF. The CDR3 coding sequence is TGTGCCAGCAGCGTAGCTGAGCGGGTCCCCTACGAGCAGTACTTC.

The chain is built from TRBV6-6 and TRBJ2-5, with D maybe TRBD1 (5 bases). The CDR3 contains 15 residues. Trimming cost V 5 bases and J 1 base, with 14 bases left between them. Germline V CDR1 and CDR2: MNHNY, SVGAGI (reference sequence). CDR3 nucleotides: TGTGCCAGCAGTAGGGGAACAGGCCCCCAAGAGACCCAGTACTTC. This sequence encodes CASSRGTGPQETQYF.

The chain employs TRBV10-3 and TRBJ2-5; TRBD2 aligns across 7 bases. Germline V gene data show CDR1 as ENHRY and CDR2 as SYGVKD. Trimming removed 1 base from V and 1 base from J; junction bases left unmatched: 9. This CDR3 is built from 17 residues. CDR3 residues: CAISELGVAGFQETQYF. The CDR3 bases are TGTGCCATCAGTGAGTTAGGAGTAGCGGGCTTCCAAGAGACCCAGTACTTC.

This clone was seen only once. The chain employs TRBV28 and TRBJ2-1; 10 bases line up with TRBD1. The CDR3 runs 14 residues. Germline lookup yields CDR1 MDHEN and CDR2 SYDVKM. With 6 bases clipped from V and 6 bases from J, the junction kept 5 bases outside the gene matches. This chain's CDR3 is CASRRDRGPNEQFF. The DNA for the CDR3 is TGTGCCAGCAGGAGGGACAGGGGTCCCAATGAGCAGTTCTTC.

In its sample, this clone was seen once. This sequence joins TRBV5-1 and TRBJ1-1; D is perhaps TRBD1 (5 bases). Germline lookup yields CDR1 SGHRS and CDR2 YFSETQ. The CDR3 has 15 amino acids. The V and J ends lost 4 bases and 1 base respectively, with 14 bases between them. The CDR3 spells CASSGAANPNTEAFF. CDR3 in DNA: TGCGCCAGCAGCGGGGCTGCGAACCCGAACACTGAAGCTTTCTTT.

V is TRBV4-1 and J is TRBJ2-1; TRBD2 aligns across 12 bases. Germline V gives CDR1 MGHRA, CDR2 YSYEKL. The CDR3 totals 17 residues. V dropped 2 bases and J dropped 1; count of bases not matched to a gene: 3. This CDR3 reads CASSQMTSGGSYNEQFF. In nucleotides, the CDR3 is TGCGCCAGCAGCCAAATGACTAGCGGGGGATCCTACAATGAGCAGTTCTTC.

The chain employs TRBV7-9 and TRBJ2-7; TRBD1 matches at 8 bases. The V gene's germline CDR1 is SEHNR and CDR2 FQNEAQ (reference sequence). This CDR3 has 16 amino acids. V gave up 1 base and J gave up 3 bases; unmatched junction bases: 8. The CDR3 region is CASSLGSDRANYEQYF. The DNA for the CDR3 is TGTGCCAGCAGCTTAGGGTCGGACAGGGCGAACTACGAGCAGTACTTC.

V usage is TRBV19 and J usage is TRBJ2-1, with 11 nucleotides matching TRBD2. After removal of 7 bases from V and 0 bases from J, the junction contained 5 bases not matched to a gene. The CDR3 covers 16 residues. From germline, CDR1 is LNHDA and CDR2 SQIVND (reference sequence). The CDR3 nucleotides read TGTGCCAGTAAGACTAGCGGGAAAAGCTCCTACAATGAGCAGTTCTTC. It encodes CASKTSGKSSYNEQFF.

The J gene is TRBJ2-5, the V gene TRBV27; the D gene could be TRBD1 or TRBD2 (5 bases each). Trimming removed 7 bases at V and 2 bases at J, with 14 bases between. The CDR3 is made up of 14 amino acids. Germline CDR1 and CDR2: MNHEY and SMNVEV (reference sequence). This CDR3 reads CASMGRGEQETQYF. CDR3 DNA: TGTGCCAGCATGGGTAGGGGAGAACAAGAGACCCAGTACTTC.

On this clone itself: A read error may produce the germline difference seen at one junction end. The CDR3 sequence: CSSSPRLAADTQYF. CDR3 in DNA: TGTTCCAGCAGCCCTCGACTAGCCGCAGATACGCAGTATTTT. This sequence joins TRBV5-5 and TRBJ2-3, with TRBD2 identical over 7 bases. CDR1 is SGHKS, CDR2 YYEKEE, per germline (reference sequence). The CDR3 extends over 14 amino acids.

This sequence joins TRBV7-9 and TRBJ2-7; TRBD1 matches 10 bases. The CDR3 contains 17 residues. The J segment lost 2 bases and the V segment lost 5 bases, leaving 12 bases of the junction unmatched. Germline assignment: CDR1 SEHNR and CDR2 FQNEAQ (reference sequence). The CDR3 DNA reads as TGTGCCAGCAGCGCTACTCCCGCGACAGGGGGCACCTACGAGCAGTACTTC. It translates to CASSATPATGGTYEQYF.

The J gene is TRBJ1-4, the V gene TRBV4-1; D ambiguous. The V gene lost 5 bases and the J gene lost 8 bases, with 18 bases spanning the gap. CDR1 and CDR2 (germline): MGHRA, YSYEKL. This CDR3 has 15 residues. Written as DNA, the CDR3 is TGCGCCAGCAGCTACTTACCCGGGAGGGAGGAAAAACTGTTTTTT. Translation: CASSYLPGREEKLFF.

The CDR3 bases are TGTGCCAGCAGCAAAGTTGAGGGGCACCTGAACACTGAAGCTTTCTTT. Protein: CASSKVEGHLNTEAFF. The chain is built from TRBV21-1 and TRBJ1-1. TRBV21-1 represents a pseudogene. The CDR3 sequence is 16 residues long.

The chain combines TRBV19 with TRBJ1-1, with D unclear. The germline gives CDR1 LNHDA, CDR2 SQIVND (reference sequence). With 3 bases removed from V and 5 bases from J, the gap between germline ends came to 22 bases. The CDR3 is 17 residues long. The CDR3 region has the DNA TGTGCCAGTAGTATCCCTTTAATGGTGGATATGGGGACTGAAGCTTTCTTT. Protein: CASSIPLMVDMGTEAFF.

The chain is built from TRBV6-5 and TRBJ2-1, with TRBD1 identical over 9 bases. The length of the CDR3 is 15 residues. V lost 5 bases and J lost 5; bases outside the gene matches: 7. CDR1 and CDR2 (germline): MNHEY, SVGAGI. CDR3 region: CASSLPGTGHNEQFF. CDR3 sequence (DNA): TGTGCCAGCAGTCTCCCCGGGACAGGGCACAATGAGCAGTTCTTC.

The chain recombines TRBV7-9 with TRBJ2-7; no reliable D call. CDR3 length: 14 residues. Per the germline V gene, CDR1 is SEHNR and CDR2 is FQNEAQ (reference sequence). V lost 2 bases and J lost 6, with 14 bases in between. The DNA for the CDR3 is TGTGCCAGCAGCTTATCCATTCAGTCGGGCGAGCAGTACTTC. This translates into CASSLSIQSGEQYF.